Described below is a single T cell receptor (beta chain) sequence and its context. The immunoSEQ assay was v3.0, run at survey level. Sequencing was performed with immunoSEQ multiplex PCR; in TCRdb, only in-frame clones are kept and a portion is missing. The sample includes 25,000 to 30,000 clones, 86% seen only once; the top ten take 4% to 6%. These data come from a study of long-term antiretroviral therapy in people with HIV. The CDR3 has 14 amino acids. Trimming stripped 9 bases from V and 11 bases from J, with 23 bases between. CDR1 is LNHDA and CDR2 is SQIVND in the germline V gene (reference sequence).

This clonotype was sampled from a middle-aged man with HIV. The chain employs TRBV19 and TRBJ1-5; D is perhaps TRBD1 (6 bases). Here the sequenced sample was unsorted PBMCs, taken about 2.6 years after starting antiretroviral therapy. CDR3: CASNHDRRDKAQHF. The CDR3 DNA sequence: TGTGCCAGCAATCACGACAGGAGAGATAAGGCCCAGCATTTT.